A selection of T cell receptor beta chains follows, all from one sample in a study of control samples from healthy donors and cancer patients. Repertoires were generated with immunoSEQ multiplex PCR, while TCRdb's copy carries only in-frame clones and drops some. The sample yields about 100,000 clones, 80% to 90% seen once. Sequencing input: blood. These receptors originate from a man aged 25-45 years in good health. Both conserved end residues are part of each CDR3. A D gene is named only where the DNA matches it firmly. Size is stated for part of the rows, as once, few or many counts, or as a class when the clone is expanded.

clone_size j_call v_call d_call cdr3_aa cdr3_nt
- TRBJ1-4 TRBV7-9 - CASSLGLPEKLFF TGTGCCAGTAGCCTAGGGTTGCCCGAAAAACTGTTTTTT
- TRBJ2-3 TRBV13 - CASSLRPEDTQYF TGTGCCAGCAGCCTACGACCGGAGGATACGCAGTATTTT
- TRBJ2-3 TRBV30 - CAWREYRNTDTQYF TGTGCCTGGAGGGAATATAGAAACACAGATACGCAGTATTTT
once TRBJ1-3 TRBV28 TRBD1 CASLGQGGNTIYF TGTGCCAGCCTTGGACAGGGAGGAAACACCATATATTTT
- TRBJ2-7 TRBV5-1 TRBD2 CASSPGASGSPVRGEQYF TGCGCCAGCAGCCCCGGGGCTAGCGGGTCCCCTGTTCGTGGCGAGCAGTACTTC
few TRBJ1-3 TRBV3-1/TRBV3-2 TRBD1 CASSYGQGTSGNTIYF TGTGCCAGCAGCTACGGACAGGGAACCTCTGGAAACACCATATATTTT
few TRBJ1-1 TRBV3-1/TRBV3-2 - CASSATGSEAFF TGTGCCAGCAGCGCCACAGGGTCTGAAGCTTTCTTT
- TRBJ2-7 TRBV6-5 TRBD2 CASRVNALAQYEQYF TGTGCCAGCAGAGTAAATGCACTAGCGCAATACGAGCAGTACTTC
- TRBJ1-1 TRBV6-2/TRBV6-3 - CASSTTGWTEAFF TGTGCCAGCAGCACTACAGGGTGGACTGAAGCTTTCTTT
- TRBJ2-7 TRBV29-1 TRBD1 CSVATGTGAKEQYF TGCAGCGTCGCTACCGGGACAGGGGCGAAAGAGCAGTACTTC
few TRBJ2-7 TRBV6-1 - CASSEDWNSYEQYF TGTGCCAGCAGTGAAGATTGGAACTCCTACGAGCAGTACTTC
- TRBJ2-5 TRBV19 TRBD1 CASSMEQGAGETQYF TGTGCCAGTAGTATGGAACAGGGGGCCGGAGAGACCCAGTACTTC
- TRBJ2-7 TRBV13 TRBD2 CASSLVSGAGYEQYF TGTGCCAGCAGCTTAGTTAGCGGGGCGGGGTACGAGCAGTACTTC
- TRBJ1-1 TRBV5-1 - CASSLDPGDGTEAFF TGCGCCAGCAGCTTGGATCCCGGGGATGGGACTGAAGCTTTCTTT
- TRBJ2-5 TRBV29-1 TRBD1 CSVIRQGETQYF TGCAGCGTTATAAGACAGGGAGAGACCCAGTACTTC
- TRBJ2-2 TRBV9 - CASSVVGGELFF TGTGCCAGCAGCGTAGTCGGAGGGGAGCTGTTTTTT
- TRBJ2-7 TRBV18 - CASSLKFGGLYEQYF TGTGCCAGCTCACTTAAGTTCGGTGGGTTGTACGAGCAGTACTTC
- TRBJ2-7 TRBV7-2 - CASSPRGVTISMDEQYF TGTGCCAGCAGCCCAAGGGGGGTGACTATAAGCATGGACGAGCAGTACTTC
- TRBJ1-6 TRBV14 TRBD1 CASSRGQGYNSPLHF TGTGCCAGCAGCCGAGGACAGGGGTATAATTCACCCCTCCACTTT
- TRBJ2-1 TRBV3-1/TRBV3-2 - CASSQGGGGRYNEQFF TGTGCCAGCAGCCAGGGAGGGGGTGGACGCTACAATGAGCAGTTCTTC
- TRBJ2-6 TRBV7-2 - CASSLATVTGANVLTF TGTGCCAGCAGCTTAGCCACAGTAACTGGGGCCAACGTCCTGACTTTC
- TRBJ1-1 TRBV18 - CASSPPYTEAFF TGTGCCAGCTCACCTCCGTACACTGAAGCTTTCTTT
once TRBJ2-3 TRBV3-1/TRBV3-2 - CASSQVERTQYF TGTGCCAGCAGCCAAGTTGAGCGTACGCAGTATTTT
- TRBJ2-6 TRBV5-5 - CASSLAAGTGSGANVLTF TGTGCCAGCAGCTTGGCCGCGGGCACTGGGTCTGGGGCCAACGTCCTGACTTTC
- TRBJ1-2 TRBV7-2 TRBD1 CASSLDGDRVYGYTF TGTGCCAGCAGCTTAGATGGGGACAGAGTCTATGGCTACACCTTC
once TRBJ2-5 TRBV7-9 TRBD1 CASSLGGTGGIQTQYF TGTGCCAGCAGCTTAGGCGGGACAGGGGGCATCCAGACCCAGTACTTC
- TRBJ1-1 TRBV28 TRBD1 CASRPYRGNTEAFF TGTGCCAGCAGACCCTACAGGGGGAACACTGAAGCTTTCTTT
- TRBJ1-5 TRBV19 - CASANGNNQPQHF TGTGCCAGTGCGAACGGCAACAATCAGCCCCAGCATTTT
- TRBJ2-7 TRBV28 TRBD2 CASRIAGMPYEQYF TGTGCCAGCAGAATAGCGGGGATGCCCTACGAGCAGTACTTC
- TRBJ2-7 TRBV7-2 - CASSLASTAQSYEQYF TGTGCCAGCAGCTTAGCGAGTACCGCCCAATCTTACGAGCAGTACTTC
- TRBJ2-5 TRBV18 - CASSRPEGRETQYF TGTGCCAGCTCCAGACCGGAGGGTCGAGAGACCCAGTACTTC
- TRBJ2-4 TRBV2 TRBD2 CASSEAFLASGSNQNIQYF TGTGCCAGCAGTGAAGCCTTTCTTGCTAGCGGGAGTAATCAAAACATTCAGTACTTC
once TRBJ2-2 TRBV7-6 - CASSFPRTGELFF TGTGCCAGCAGCTTCCCGAGGACCGGGGAGCTGTTTTTT
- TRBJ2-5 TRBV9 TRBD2 CASSFTSGETQYF TGTGCCAGCAGCTTCACTAGCGGGGAGACCCAGTACTTC
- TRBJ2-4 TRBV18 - CASSPENLLAAKNIQYF TGTGCCAGCTCACCCGAGAACTTACTAGCAGCCAAAAACATTCAGTACTTC
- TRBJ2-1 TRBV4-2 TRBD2 CASSQDRASGYYSEQFF TGTGCCAGCAGCCAAGATCGGGCTAGCGGGTATTACAGTGAGCAGTTCTTC
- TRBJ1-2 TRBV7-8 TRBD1 CASSLTGGPGNGYTF TGTGCCAGCAGCTTGACAGGGGGCCCCGGGAATGGCTACACCTTC
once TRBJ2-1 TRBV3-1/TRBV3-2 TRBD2 CASSQERLAAFNEQFF TGTGCCAGCAGCCAAGAAAGGCTAGCGGCTTTCAATGAGCAGTTCTTC
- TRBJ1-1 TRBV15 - CATRGTTGLTEAFF TGTGCCACCAGGGGGACGACAGGTCTGACTGAAGCTTTCTTT
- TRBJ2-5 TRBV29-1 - CSVGERTQYF TGCAGCGTTGGCGAGAGGACCCAGTACTTC
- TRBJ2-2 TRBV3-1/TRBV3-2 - CASSQNLGNTGELFF TGTGCCAGCAGCCAAAACCTAGGGAACACCGGGGAGCTGTTTTTT
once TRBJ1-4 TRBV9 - CASSGQGGSGEKLFF TGTGCCAGCAGCGGGCAAGGGGGTTCGGGGGAAAAACTGTTTTTT
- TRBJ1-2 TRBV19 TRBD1 CASNSEGAGYTF TGTGCCAGTAATTCAGAGGGGGCAGGCTACACCTTC
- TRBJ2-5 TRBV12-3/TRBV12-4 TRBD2 CASEVSGGETQYF TGTGCGTCAGAGGTTAGCGGGGGAGAGACCCAGTACTTC
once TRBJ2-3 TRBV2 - CASGADTQYF TGTGCCAGCGGGGCAGATACGCAGTATTTT
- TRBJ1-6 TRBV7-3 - CASSLNGVNNSPLHF TGTGCCAGCAGCTTAAATGGGGTTAATAATTCACCCCTCCACTTT
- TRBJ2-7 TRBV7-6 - CASSWQGNEQYF TGTGCCAGCAGCTGGCAGGGTAACGAGCAGTACTTC
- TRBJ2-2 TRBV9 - CASSVEPGHTGELFF TGTGCCAGCAGCGTAGAGCCAGGTCACACCGGGGAGCTGTTTTTT
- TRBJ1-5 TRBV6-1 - CASSEANGPSQHF TGTGCCAGCAGTGAAGCGAACGGCCCGTCCCAGCATTTT
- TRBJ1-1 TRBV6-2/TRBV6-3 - CASSYVTRQYTEAFF TGTGCCAGCAGTTACGTTACCAGACAGTACACTGAAGCTTTCTTT
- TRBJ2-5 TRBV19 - CASSSEPLRTDYQETQYF TGTGCCAGTAGTTCCGAACCCCTGCGTACAGACTACCAAGAGACCCAGTACTTC
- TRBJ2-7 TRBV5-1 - CASSLAVAGGEQYF TGCGCCAGCAGCTTGGCCGTGGCGGGCGGCGAGCAGTACTTC
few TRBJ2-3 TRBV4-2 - CASSPGADTQYF TGTGCCAGCAGCCCCGGGGCAGATACGCAGTATTTT
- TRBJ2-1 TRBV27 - CASTSSYNEQFF TGTGCCAGCACAAGCTCCTACAATGAGCAGTTCTTC
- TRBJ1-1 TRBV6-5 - CASKAPGGTEAFF TGTGCCAGCAAGGCCCCGGGTGGCACTGAAGCTTTCTTT
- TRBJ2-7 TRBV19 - CASSRATSGLSYEQYF TGTGCCAGTAGTCGGGCCACGAGCGGCCTCTCCTACGAGCAGTACTTC
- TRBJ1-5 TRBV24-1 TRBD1 CATSETGGRNQPQHF TGTGCCACCAGTGAGACAGGGGGCCGCAATCAGCCCCAGCATTTT
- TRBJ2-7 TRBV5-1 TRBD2 CASSLEGLANYEQYF TGCGCCAGCAGCTTGGAGGGACTAGCGAACTACGAGCAGTACTTC